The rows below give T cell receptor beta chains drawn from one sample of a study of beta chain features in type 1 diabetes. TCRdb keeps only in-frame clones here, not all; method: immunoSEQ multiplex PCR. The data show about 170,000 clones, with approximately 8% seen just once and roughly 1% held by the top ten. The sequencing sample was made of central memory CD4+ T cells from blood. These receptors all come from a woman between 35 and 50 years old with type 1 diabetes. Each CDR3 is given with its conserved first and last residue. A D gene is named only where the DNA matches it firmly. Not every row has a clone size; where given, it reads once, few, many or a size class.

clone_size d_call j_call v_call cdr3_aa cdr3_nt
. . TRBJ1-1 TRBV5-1 CASSLGEMNTEAFF TGCGCCAGCAGCTTGGGGGAGATGAACACTGAAGCTTTCTTT
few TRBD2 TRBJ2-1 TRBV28 CASSLDGRASNEQFF TGTGCCAGCAGTTTGGACGGGAGGGCGTCAAATGAGCAGTTCTTC
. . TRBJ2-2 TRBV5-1 CASSLVPGNTGELFF TGCGCCAGCAGCTTGGTCCCGGGAAATACCGGGGAGCTGTTTTTT
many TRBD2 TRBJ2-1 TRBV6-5 CATRLAGVYNEQFF TGTGCCACCCGACTAGCGGGGGTATACAATGAGCAGTTCTTC
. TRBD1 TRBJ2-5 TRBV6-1 CASVRDSQETQYF TGTGCCAGCGTGAGGGACAGCCAAGAGACCCAGTACTTC
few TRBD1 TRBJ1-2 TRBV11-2 CASSSGTGATRGYTF TGTGCCAGCAGCTCCGGGACAGGAGCGACGCGGGGCTACACCTTC
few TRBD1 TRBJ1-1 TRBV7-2 CASSLATGGVNTEAFF TGTGCCAGCAGCTTAGCGACAGGGGGCGTGAACACTGAAGCTTTCTTT
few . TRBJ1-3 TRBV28 CASRAAGSRGNTIYF TGTGCCAGCAGGGCCGCGGGGTCTCGAGGAAACACCATATATTTT
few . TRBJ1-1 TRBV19 CASSISPVTEAFF TGTGCCAGTAGTATCTCCCCCGTGACTGAAGCTTTCTTT
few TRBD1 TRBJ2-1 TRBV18 CASQQIGQGGYNEQFF TGTGCCAGCCAACAAATCGGACAGGGGGGCTACAATGAGCAGTTCTTC
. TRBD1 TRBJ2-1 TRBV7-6 CASSPTGAASYNEQFF TGTGCCAGCAGCCCCACAGGGGCAGCGTCCTACAATGAGCAGTTCTTC
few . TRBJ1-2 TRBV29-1 CSVIPQGTNYGYTF TGCAGCGTGATCCCACAGGGAACTAACTATGGCTACACCTTC
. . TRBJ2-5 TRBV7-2 CASSFRDIETQYF TGTGCCAGCAGCTTTCGGGACATCGAGACCCAGTACTTC
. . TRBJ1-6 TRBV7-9 CASSSPGGNDNSPLHF TGTGCCAGCAGCTCCCCAGGAGGGAATGATAATTCACCCCTCCACTTT
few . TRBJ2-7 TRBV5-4 CASSFDNYEQYF TGTGCCAGCAGCTTCGACAATTACGAGCAGTACTTC
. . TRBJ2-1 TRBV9 CASSVAGALYNEQFF TGTGCCAGCAGCGTAGCTGGGGCGCTTTACAATGAGCAGTTCTTC
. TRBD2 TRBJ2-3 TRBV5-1 CASSLQERGEDTQYF TGCGCCAGCAGCCTACAAGAGCGGGGGGAAGATACGCAGTATTTT
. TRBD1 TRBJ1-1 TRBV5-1 CASGTGGFTEAFF TGCGCCAGCGGGACAGGGGGCTTCACTGAAGCTTTCTTT
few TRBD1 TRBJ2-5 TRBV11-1 CASSRDREETQYF TGTGCCAGCAGCCGCGACAGGGAGGAGACCCAGTACTTC
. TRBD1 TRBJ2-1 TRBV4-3 CASSQDNRGLWNEQFF TGCGCCAGCAGCCAAGATAACAGGGGGCTGTGGAATGAGCAGTTCTTC
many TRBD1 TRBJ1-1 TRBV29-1 CSFFGQGAEAFF TGCAGCTTCTTTGGACAGGGGGCTGAAGCTTTCTTT
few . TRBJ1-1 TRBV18 CASGRQADNLKSEAFF TGTGCCAGCGGTCGACAGGCGGATAACCTAAAATCCGAAGCTTTCTTT
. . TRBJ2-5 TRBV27 CASSLFGTPQETQYF TGTGCCAGCAGTTTATTTGGGACACCTCAAGAGACCCAGTACTTC
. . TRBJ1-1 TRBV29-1 CSTLRSGEGEAFF TGCAGCACGTTGCGGTCGGGCGAGGGTGAAGCTTTCTTT
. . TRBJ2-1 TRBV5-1 CASSLGAVSYNEQFF TGCGCCAGCAGCTTGGGCGCGGTGTCCTACAATGAGCAGTTCTTC
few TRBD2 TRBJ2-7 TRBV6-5 CASSGAGGSYEQYF TGTGCCAGCAGTGGCGCGGGAGGTTCCTACGAGCAGTACTTC
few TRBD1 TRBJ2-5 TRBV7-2 CASSPRTGFETQYF TGTGCCAGCAGCCCCCGGACAGGGTTCGAGACCCAGTACTTC
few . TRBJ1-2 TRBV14 CASSRATGPYYGYTF TGTGCCAGCAGCCGAGCGACAGGCCCCTACTATGGCTACACCTTC
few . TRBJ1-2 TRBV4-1 CASSRAGLAEGYTF TGCGCCAGCAGCCGAGCAGGGCTGGCGGAGGGCTACACCTTC
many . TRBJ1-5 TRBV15 CATSRKGGGGQPQHF TGTGCCACCAGCAGGAAGGGCGGGGGTGGTCAGCCCCAGCATTTT
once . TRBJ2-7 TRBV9 CASSPTDSSSYEQYF TGTGCCAGCAGCCCCACAGATTCGAGCTCCTACGAGCAGTACTTC
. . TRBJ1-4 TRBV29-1 CSGGTGPMGNEKLFF TGCAGCGGGGGTACAGGCCCCATGGGTAATGAAAAACTGTTTTTT
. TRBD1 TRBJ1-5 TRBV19 CASSTGTGVGQPQHF TGTGCCAGTAGTACTGGGACAGGGGTAGGCCAGCCCCAGCATTTT
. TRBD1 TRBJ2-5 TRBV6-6 CASKGTGQETQYF TGTGCCAGCAAGGGGACAGGACAAGAGACCCAGTACTTC
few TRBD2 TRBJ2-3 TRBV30 CAWSVGGLKGRDLSPDTQYF TGTGCCTGGAGTGTGGGGGGTCTAAAGGGGAGGGACCTGTCGCCAGATACGCAGTATTTT
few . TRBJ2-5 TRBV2 CATGTKETQYF TGTGCCACCGGGACAAAAGAGACCCAGTACTTC
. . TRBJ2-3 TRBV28 CASSWGRGNTDTQYF TGTGCCAGCAGCTGGGGGAGGGGGAACACAGATACGCAGTATTTT
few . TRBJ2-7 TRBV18 CASSPGAYYEQYF TGTGCCAGCTCACCAGGGGCGTACTACGAGCAGTACTTC
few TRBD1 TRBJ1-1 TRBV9 CASSPTFGGQANTEAFF TGTGCCAGCAGCCCGACGTTCGGGGGACAGGCGAACACTGAAGCTTTCTTT
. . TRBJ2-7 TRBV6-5 CASSPVSGAGYEQYF TGTGCCAGCAGTCCCGTTAGCGGCGCGGGCTACGAGCAGTACTTC
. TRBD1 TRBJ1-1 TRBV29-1 CSVPSEAGGLTEAFF TGCAGCGTTCCTAGTGAAGCAGGGGGCCTGACTGAAGCTTTCTTT
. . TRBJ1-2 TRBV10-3 CAISEVGADGYTF TGTGCCATCAGTGAGGTAGGGGCCGACGGCTACACCTTC
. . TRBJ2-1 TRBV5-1 CASSPPGSSYNEQFF TGCGCCAGCAGCCCCCCGGGGAGCTCCTACAATGAGCAGTTCTTC
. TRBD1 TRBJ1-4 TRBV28 CASSWPGQGDEKLFF TGTGCCAGCAGTTGGCCGGGACAGGGGGATGAAAAACTGTTTTTT
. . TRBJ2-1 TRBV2 CASSRQQQFF TGTGCCAGCAGCCGACAGCAGCAGTTCTTC
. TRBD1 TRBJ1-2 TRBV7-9 CASSFSAWDRGRGYTF TGTGCCAGCAGCTTTTCTGCCTGGGACAGGGGTCGCGGCTACACCTTC
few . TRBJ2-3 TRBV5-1 CASSWGQADTQYF TGCGCCAGCAGCTGGGGGCAGGCAGATACGCAGTATTTT
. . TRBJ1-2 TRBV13 CASSLGSYGYTF TGTGCCAGCAGCTTGGGGAGCTATGGCTACACCTTC
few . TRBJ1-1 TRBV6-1 CASSELGAESEAFF TGTGCCAGCAGTGAATTAGGGGCCGAGTCGGAAGCTTTCTTT
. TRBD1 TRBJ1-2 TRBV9 CASSVSPDRGGGGYTF TGTGCCAGCAGCGTGAGCCCTGACAGGGGAGGGGGCGGCTACACCTTC
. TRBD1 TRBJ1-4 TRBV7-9 CASSVTGTGAGKLFF TGTGCCAGCAGCGTTACCGGGACAGGGGCGGGAAAACTGTTTTTT
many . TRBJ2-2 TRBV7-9 CASSIGKDTGELFF TGTGCCAGTTCGATCGGGAAGGACACCGGGGAGCTGTTTTTT
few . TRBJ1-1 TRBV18 CASSPSTGLNTEAFF TGTGCCAGCTCACCTTCCACAGGGTTGAACACTGAAGCTTTCTTT
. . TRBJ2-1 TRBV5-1 CASSIRTENEQFF TGCGCCAGCAGCATCCGAACGGAGAATGAGCAGTTCTTC
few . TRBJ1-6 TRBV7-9 CASSLASGRASPLHF TGTGCCAGCAGCTTAGCGTCGGGAAGGGCTTCACCCCTCCACTTT
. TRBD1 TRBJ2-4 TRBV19 CASGQGINIQYF TGTGCCAGCGGACAGGGAATAAACATTCAGTACTTC
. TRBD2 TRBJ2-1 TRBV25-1 CASSEFGASGGRREQFF TGTGCCAGCAGTGAATTCGGCGCTAGCGGGGGGCGTCGTGAGCAGTTCTTC
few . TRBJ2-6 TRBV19 CASKFGQGGGANVLTF TGTGCCAGTAAATTCGGCCAGGGAGGTGGGGCCAACGTCCTGACTTTC